The sequence of this T cell receptor (beta chain) was determined in a study of lymphopenia after photon versus proton radiotherapy. Study results and caveats: Photon-treated patients lost naive T cells and TCR diversity; proton-treated stayed stable. Larger post-nadir TCR diversity loss correlated inversely with survival in deceased patients.

Comments on this clone: Its specificity is not known.

The CDR3 has 14 amino acids. Trimming removed 3 bases from V and 1 base from J; junction bases left unmatched: 2. Germline CDR1 and CDR2: MNHEY and SMNVEV (reference sequence). Clones were read by immunoSEQ multiplex PCR, and TCRdb kept only the in-frame ones, dropping some. The data show about 62,000 clones, about nine tenths seen once. The rearrangement links TRBV27 to TRBJ2-7, with 8 positions matching TRBD2. The input for sequencing was peripheral blood, taken from a patient treated with proton-based radiotherapy. The receptor comes from a man aged 80 or over with esophageal cancer. Here the CDR3 reads CASSFGTRSYEQYF. CDR3 sequence (DNA): TGTGCCAGCAGTTTCGGGACTAGATCCTACGAGCAGTACTTC.